The clone carrying this T cell receptor beta chain showed up just once. The DNA is left out, because the CDR3 cannot be placed on it with certainty; the CDR3 is given as TCRdb lists it. CDR1 and CDR2 (germline): WSHSY, SAAADI. The CDR3 is 22 residues long, counting both termini. This entry comes from a study of CDR3 diversity in severe acne. From the PCR reads, TCRdb called clonotypes with MiXCR, one entry per CDR3 protein. The table lists about 76,000 distinct CDR3 sequences, around 49% of them singletons. What was sequenced was blood. This chain links TRBV10-2 with TRBJ2-5; the DNA was not used to check the table's D call, TRBD2. This TCR was sampled from a male donor in good health, without acne. The CDR3 sequence is CASRGLADPTMSSSSGQETQYF.